The sequence of this TCR beta chain was determined in a study of blood T cell repertoires in COVID-19. Study information: Specimens from acute and convalescent COVID-19 originated in the United States, Italy and Spain.

Germline CDR1 reads SNHLY; CDR2 reads FYNNEI. Trimming cost V 6 bases and J 3 bases, with 15 bases left between them. The CDR3 is 15 amino acids. Some clones are missing from TCRdb's copy, which holds only in-frame ones; the method was immunoSEQ multiplex PCR. The table has 60,000 to 75,000 clones, about 88% seen once. Sequenced input: peripheral blood. The genes are TRBV2 and TRBJ1-3; maybe TRBD1 (5 bases). The source is an older man with active COVID-19. The CDR3 nucleotides are TGTGCCAGCAGCGCCCGGAGGGGTCTTGGAAACACCATATATTTT. It yields the protein CASSARRGLGNTIYF.